In this sample, the clone carrying this TCR beta chain turned up a few times. As yet, its antigen is unknown. Individuals who donated were healthy Caucasians from Russia aged about 6 to 90. These data are taken from a study of blood T cells in healthy people across ages. Study outcomes and limitations: Correlation between TCR beta diversity and naive T cell percentage was strong.

A second roughly 6 to 11 cycle PCR used barcoded and J-beta primers. Each cDNA molecule, via a template-switch adaptor with 12 random nucleotides, was tagged. The study obtained at least 2.5 million CDR3-containing paired-end reads from every sample. TCRdb independently ran MiXCR on the 5' RACE reads; one entry per CDR3 protein. The data contain 1.5 million to 2 million distinct CDR3 sequences, almost 35% of them singletons. Sequenced sample: blood. The source of this sequence is a woman under 40 in good health.

Here the CDR3 DNA reads TGTGCCAGCAGCGCCGAGGTTGGCGCTGAAGCTTTCTTT. Amino acids: CASSAEVGAEAFF. The chain employs TRBV9 and TRBJ1-1; the D is unclear. The CDR3 runs to 13 residues. V lost 3 bases to trimming and J lost 6 bases, with 12 bases between them. Germline V gene sequence: CDR1 SGDLS, CDR2 YYNGEE.